This record looks at one TCR beta chain sequence and its context. The sample originates from a study of shared clonotypes between healthy human individuals. Clones were read by immunoSEQ multiplex PCR, and TCRdb kept only the in-frame ones, dropping some. The sample includes over 2 million clones, roughly 95% of them seen just once. Looked up from germline, CDR1 is MNHEY and CDR2 is SMNVEV (reference sequence). V was clipped by 5 bases and J by 2 bases; unmatched bases: 3. The CDR3 consists of 15 residues. Naive-designated CD8 cells lacked CD45RO, were positively enriched for CCR7, and omitted terminally differentiated effector memory CD45RA+ cells. The donors were adults (healthy and HIV-negative) with no recent acute infections or vaccinations.

This TCR was recovered from a man aged 18-30 years in good health. This sequence joins TRBV27 and TRBJ2-6, with 7 positions matching TRBD1. The sample was naive CD8+ T cells sorted from blood. The CDR3 protein is CASSPGQAGANVLTF. The CDR3 nucleotides are TGTGCCAGCAGTCCAGGACAGGCTGGGGCCAACGTCCTGACTTTC.